This T cell receptor beta chain was sequenced in a study of OX40 agonist ivuxolimab in advanced cancers. Some clones are missing from TCRdb's copy, which holds only in-frame ones; the method was immunoSEQ multiplex PCR. This sample yields 34,000 or so clones, of which around 80% are seen a single time; 9.5% to 13% belongs to the top ten. V lost 1 base, J lost 0 bases, and 8 bases lay in between. Looked up from germline, CDR1 is SGHNT and CDR2 is YENEEA. This CDR3 contains 15 residues. The clonotype originates from an adult with an advanced solid tumor such as melanoma, head and neck, liver or kidney cancer. The rearrangement joins TRBV11-3 to TRBJ2-3, with D uncertain. The sample in question was CD4+ or CD8+ T cells sorted from blood, obtained in a trial of the OX40 agonist ivuxolimab. The DNA of the CDR3 is TGTGCCAGCAGCTTAGGGGCAGTTAGCACAGATACGCAGTATTTT. As protein: CASSLGAVSTDTQYF.